Below, 14 T cell receptor beta chains from the same sample are listed, as sequenced in a study of T cells after yellow fever vaccination. TCRdb called the 5' RACE reads again in MiXCR, with one record for every CDR3 protein. The sample has hundreds of thousands of distinct CDR3 sequences; over 9% are singletons. Sequences were derived from PBMCs, sampled on the day of the yellow fever booster vaccination. These receptors were obtained from a man in his thirties or forties who received the YFV17D yellow fever vaccine.

This clonotype was seen only a few times. This rearrangement joins TRBV7-2 to TRBJ2-1, with 12 bases aligning to TRBD2. CDR1 is SGHTA and CDR2 is FQGNSA in the germline V gene. The ends lost 5 bases at V and 8 bases at J; junction bases unmatched: 7. The CDR3 is 15 residues long. The CDR3 DNA sequence: TGTGCCAGCAGCGAAGCTAGCGGGAGGGCATATGAGCAGTTCTTC. Encoded protein: CASSEASGRAYEQFF.

The V gene is TRBV14, the J gene TRBJ2-3; TRBD2 agrees at 10 bases. Germline assignment: CDR1 SGHDN and CDR2 FVKESK. This CDR3 is built from 18 residues. V gave up 4 bases and J gave up 7 bases; unmatched junction bases: 17. CDR3 bases: TGTGCCAGCAGCCGCTATTTTCAGAGCGGGAGGGCGAAGAATACGCAGTATTTT. This gives the protein CASSRYFQSGRAKNTQYF. Filled out from reference TRBV14 and TRBJ2-3, the complete variable domain reads EAGVTQFPSHSVIEKGQTVTLRCDPISGHDNLYWYRRVMGKEIKFLLHFVKESKQDESGMPNNRFLAERTGGTYSTLKVQPAELEDSGVYFCASSRYFQSGRAKNTQYFGPGTRLTVL.

This clonotype was seen a few times. The rearrangement links TRBV7-2 to TRBJ2-3, with TRBD2 identical over 10 bases. The CDR3 consists of 13 residues. Germline CDR1 reads SGHTA; CDR2 reads FQGNSA. V shed 8 bases, J shed 6 bases, and the junction held 5 bases outside the gene matches. The CDR3 coding sequence is TGTGCCAGCCTAGCGGGAGTGGGGGATACGCAGTATTTT. Its translation: CASLAGVGDTQYF. Looking up the rest from reference TRBV7-2 and TRBJ2-3 gives the full variable domain: GAGVSQSPSNKVTEKGKDVELRCDPISGHTALYWYRQSLGQGLEFLIYFQGNSAPDKSGLPSDRFSAERTGGSVSTLTIQRTQQEDSAVYLCASLAGVGDTQYFGPGTRLTVL.

This clonotype has at least ten counts. The J gene is TRBJ2-2, the V gene TRBV5-1; TRBD1 is a possible D gene (5 bases). In germline, CDR1 is SGHRS, CDR2 YFSETQ. The CDR3 is 16 amino acids. The V and J ends lost 0 bases and 0 bases respectively, with 9 bases between them. Here the CDR3 DNA reads TGCGCCAGCAGCTTGGCCTCAGGGACGAACACCGGGGAGCTGTTTTTT. Protein sequence: CASSLASGTNTGELFF.

V is TRBV9 and J is TRBJ1-1, with a possible D match to TRBD1 (6 bases). The CDR3 length is 18 residues. Germline CDR1 SGDLS, CDR2 YYNGEE. V was clipped by 4 bases and J by 4 bases, with 26 bases between them. DNA for the CDR3: TGTGCCAGCAGCCGGAATTTACTTCCGACAGGCCAAGGCACTGAAGCTTTCTTT. Translated: CASSRNLLPTGQGTEAFF.

The J gene is TRBJ2-3, the V gene TRBV28, with D possibly being TRBD1 or TRBD2 (5 bases each). The germline gives CDR1 MDHEN, CDR2 SYDVKM. The CDR3 loop spans 16 amino acids. V gave up 6 bases and J gave up 5 bases, with 21 bases separating them. The CDR3 DNA follows: TGTGCCAGCAGCGACCTCCGGGACCGAGTAGTAGATACGCAGTATTTT. Amino acids: CASSDLRDRVVDTQYF.

The chain carries TRBV10-1 and TRBJ2-7; no reliable D call. The V gene's germline CDR1 is WNHNN and CDR2 SYGVQD (reference sequence). The CDR3 consists of 12 residues. The V end was cut by 3 bases, the J end by 3 bases, with 6 bases between. The CDR3 here is CASSDGNYEQYF. The CDR3 DNA follows: TGCGCCAGCAGTGACGGAAACTACGAGCAGTACTTC.

This chain connects TRBV24-1 to TRBJ2-1, with TRBD1 matching 7 bases. The germline V gene encodes CDR1 KGHDR and CDR2 SFDVKD. There are 13 residues in the CDR3. V was pared by 9 bases and J by 5 bases, with 6 bases of the junction left unmatched. The DNA of the CDR3 is TGTGCCACCGCCGGGACAGCCAACAATGAGCAGTTCTTC. It specifies CATAGTANNEQFF.

The V and J genes are TRBV20-1 and TRBJ2-4; no clear D. This CDR3 has 12 amino acids. V lost 6 bases and J 0 bases, leaving 6 bases between the germline ends. Germline V CDR1 and CDR2: DFQATT, SNEGSKA (reference sequence). CDR3 coding DNA: TGCAGTGCAATGCTAGCCAAAAACATTCAGTACTTC. This codes for CSAMLAKNIQYF.

Only a few counts were recorded for this clonotype. The chain couples TRBV5-5 to TRBJ2-3; the match to TRBD1 covers 10 bases. Germline trimming cut 4 bases from V and 2 bases from J; bases unmatched to any gene: 7. The CDR3 is made up of 16 amino acids. CDR1 and CDR2 (germline): SGHKS, YYEKEE (reference sequence). The CDR3 loop reads CASSIRDRGFTDTQYF. In nucleotides, the CDR3 is TGTGCCAGCAGCATCCGGGACAGGGGTTTCACAGATACGCAGTATTTT.

The chain couples TRBV5-4 to TRBJ1-4; tentatively, D is TRBD1 (5 bases). CDR1 and CDR2 from the germline V gene are SGHNT and YYREEE (reference sequence). CDR3 length equals 16 residues. Trimming took 2 bases from V and 0 from J, leaving 11 bases between them. This CDR3 reads CASSFGTSTTNEKLFF. CDR3 coding DNA: TGTGCCAGCAGCTTCGGGACGTCCACAACTAATGAAAAACTGTTTTTT.

The V call is TRBV21-1, the J call TRBJ1-5. TRBV21-1 has pseudogene status. The CDR3 is made up of 15 amino acids. DNA for the CDR3: TGTGCCAGCAGCAATAAGTCGCTCGTTGATCAGCCCCAGCATTTT. It codes for CASSNKSLVDQPQHF.

This clonotype was seen a few times. The chain employs TRBV5-1 and TRBJ1-5; maybe TRBD1 (5 bases). Germline CDR1 and CDR2: SGHRS and YFSETQ. This CDR3 is 14 amino acids long. The V end was cut by 4 bases, the J end by 6 bases, with 14 bases between. The CDR3 spells CASSREGRGQPQHF. CDR3 coding DNA: TGCGCCAGCAGCCGAGAGGGTAGGGGTCAGCCCCAGCATTTT.

This clonotype was seen more than once but under ten times. V gene TRBV15 combines with J gene TRBJ2-1, with D tentatively TRBD1 (6 bases). V was clipped by 0 bases and J by 6 bases, with 12 bases between them. CDR3 length equals 15 residues. From germline, CDR1 is LNHNV and CDR2 YYDKDF (reference sequence). The CDR3 sequence is CATSRDLARGNEQFF. The DNA of the CDR3 is TGTGCCACCAGCAGAGATCTGGCCAGGGGCAATGAGCAGTTCTTC.